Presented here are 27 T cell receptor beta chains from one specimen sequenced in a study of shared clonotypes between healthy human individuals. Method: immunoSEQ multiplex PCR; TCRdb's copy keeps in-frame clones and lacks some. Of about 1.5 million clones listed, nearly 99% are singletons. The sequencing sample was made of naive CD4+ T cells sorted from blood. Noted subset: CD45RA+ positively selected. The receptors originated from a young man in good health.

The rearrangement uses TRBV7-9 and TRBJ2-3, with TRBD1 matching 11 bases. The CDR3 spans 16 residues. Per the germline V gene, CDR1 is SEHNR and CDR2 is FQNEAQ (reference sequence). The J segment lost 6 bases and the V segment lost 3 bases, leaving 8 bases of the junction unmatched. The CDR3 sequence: CASSFWGQGVIDTQYF. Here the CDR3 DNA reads TGTGCCAGCAGCTTCTGGGGACAGGGGGTGATTGATACGCAGTATTTT.

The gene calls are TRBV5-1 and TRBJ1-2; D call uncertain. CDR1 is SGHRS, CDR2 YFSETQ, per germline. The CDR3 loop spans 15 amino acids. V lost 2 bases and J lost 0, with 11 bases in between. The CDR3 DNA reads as TGCGCCAGCAGCTTAACTCGGACGGCTAACTATGGCTACACCTTC. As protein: CASSLTRTANYGYTF.

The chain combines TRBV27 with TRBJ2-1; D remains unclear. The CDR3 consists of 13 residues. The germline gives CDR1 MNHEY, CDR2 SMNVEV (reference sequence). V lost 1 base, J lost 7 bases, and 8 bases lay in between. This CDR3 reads CASSLFFGNEQFF. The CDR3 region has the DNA TGTGCCAGCAGTTTATTTTTCGGAAATGAGCAGTTCTTC.

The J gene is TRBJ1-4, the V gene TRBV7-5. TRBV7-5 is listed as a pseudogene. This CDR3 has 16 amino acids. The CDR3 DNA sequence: TGTGTCAGAAGCATAGACCGGGCTCTAGGAGATGAAAAACTGTTTTTT. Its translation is CVRSIDRALGDEKLFF.

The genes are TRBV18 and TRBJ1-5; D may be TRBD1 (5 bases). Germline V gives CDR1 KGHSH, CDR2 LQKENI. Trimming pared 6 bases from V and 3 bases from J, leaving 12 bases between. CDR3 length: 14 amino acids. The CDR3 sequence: CASSPSGINQPQHF. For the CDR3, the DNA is TGTGCCAGCTCCCCCTCAGGGATCAATCAGCCCCAGCATTTT.

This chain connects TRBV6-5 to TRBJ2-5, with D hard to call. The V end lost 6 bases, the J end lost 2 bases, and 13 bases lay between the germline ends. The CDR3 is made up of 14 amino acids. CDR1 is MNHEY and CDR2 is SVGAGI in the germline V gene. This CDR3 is CASRRASQQETQYF. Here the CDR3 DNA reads TGTGCCAGCAGACGAGCGAGTCAGCAAGAGACCCAGTACTTC.

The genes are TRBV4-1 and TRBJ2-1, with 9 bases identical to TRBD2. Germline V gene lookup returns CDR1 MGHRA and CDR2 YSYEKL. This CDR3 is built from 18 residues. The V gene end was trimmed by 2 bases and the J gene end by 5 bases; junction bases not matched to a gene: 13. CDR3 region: CASSQTASGIRLNNEQFF. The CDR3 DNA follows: TGCGCCAGCAGCCAAACGGCTAGCGGGATCCGTTTAAACAATGAGCAGTTCTTC.

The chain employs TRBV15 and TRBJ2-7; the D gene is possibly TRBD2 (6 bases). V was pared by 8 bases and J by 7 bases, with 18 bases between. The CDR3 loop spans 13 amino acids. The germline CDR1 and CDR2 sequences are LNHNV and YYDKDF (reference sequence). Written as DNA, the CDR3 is TGTGCCACCGGAAGGCTCGGGGCGGGAGAGCAGTACTTC. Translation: CATGRLGAGEQYF.

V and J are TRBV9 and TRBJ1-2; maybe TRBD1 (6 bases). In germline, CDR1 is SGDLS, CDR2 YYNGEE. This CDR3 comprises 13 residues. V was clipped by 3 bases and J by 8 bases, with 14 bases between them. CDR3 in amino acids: CASSGLGGRGYTF. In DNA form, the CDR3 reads TGTGCCAGCAGCGGGCTCGGGGGGCGAGGCTACACCTTC.

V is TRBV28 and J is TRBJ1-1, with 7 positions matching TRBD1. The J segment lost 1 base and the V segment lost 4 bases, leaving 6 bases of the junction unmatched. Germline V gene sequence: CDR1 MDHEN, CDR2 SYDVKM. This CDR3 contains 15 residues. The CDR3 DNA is TGTGCCAGCAGTTCCGCGCGACAGGGGAACACTGAAGCTTTCTTT. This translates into CASSSARQGNTEAFF.

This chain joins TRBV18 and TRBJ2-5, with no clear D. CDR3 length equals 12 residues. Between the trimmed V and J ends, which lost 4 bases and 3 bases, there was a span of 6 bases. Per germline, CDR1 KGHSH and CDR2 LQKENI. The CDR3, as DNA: TGTGCCAGCTCACAAACCAAAGAGACCCAGTACTTC. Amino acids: CASSQTKETQYF.

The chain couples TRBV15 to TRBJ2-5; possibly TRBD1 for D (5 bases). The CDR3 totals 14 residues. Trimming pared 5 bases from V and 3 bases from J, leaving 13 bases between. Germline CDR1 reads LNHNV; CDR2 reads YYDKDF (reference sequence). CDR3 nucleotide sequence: TGTGCCACCAGCTCCAGGGCTTCGGAAGAGACCCAGTACTTC. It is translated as CATSSRASEETQYF. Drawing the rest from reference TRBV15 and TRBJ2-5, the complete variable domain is DAMVIQNPRYQVTQFGKPVTLSCSQTLNHNVMYWYQQKSSQAPKLLFHYYDKDFNNEADTPDNFQSRRPNTSFCFLDIRSPGLGDTAMYLCATSSRASEETQYFGPGTRLLVL.

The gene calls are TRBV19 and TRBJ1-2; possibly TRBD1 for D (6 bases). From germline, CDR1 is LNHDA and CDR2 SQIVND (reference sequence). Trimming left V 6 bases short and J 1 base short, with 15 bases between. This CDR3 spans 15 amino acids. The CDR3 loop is CASRPKDSYNYGYTF. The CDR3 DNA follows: TGTGCCAGTAGACCTAAGGACAGTTATAACTATGGCTACACCTTC.

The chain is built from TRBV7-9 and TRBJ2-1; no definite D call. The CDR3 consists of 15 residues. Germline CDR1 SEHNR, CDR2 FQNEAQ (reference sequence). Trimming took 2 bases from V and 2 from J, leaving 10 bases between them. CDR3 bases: TGTGCCAGCAGCTTACTGGGTCTGCCCTACAATGAGCAGTTCTTC. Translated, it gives CASSLLGLPYNEQFF.

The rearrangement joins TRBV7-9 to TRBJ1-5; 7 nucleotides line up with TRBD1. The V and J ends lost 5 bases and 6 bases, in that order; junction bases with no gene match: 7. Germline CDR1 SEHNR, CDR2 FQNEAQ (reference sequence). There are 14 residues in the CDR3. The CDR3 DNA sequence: TGTGCCAGCAGCCAAGGGACAGTTGGTCAGCCCCAGCATTTT. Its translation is CASSQGTVGQPQHF.

CDR3 coding DNA: TGTGCCAGCACTGTCTCAGGGGTCACCGGGGAGCTGTTTTTT. Translated, it gives CASTVSGVTGELFF. The chain is built from TRBV7-9 and TRBJ2-2, with a tentative D call TRBD1 (6 bases). This CDR3 has 14 residues. V lost 7 bases and J lost 4, with 13 bases in between. Germline V gene data show CDR1 as SEHNR and CDR2 as FQNEAQ (reference sequence).

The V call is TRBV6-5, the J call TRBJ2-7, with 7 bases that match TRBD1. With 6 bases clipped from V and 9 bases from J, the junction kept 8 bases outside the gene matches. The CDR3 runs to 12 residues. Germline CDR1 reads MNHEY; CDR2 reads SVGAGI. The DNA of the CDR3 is TGTGCCAGCAGGGAGACAGGGATGGGGCAGTACTTC. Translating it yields CASRETGMGQYF.

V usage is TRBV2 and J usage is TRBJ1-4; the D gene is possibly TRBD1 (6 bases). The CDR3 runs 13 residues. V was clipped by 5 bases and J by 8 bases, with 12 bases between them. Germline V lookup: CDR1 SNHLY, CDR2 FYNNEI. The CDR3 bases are TGTGCCAGCAGTTGGACAGATGGAGAAAAACTGTTTTTT. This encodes CASSWTDGEKLFF. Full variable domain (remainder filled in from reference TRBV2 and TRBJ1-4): EPEVTQTPSHQVTQMGQEVILRCVPISNHLYFYWYRQILGQKVEFLVSFYNNEISEKSEIFDDQFSVERPDGSNFTLKIRSTKLEDSAMYFCASSWTDGEKLFFGSGTQLSVL.

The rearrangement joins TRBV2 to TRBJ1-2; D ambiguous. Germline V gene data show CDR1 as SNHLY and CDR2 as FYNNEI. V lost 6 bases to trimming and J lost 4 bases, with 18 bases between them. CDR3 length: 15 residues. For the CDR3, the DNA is TGTGCCAGCAGCACCCCTGAGGACCTTTCCTATGGCTACACCTTC. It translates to CASSTPEDLSYGYTF. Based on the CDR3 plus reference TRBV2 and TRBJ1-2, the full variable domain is EPEVTQTPSHQVTQMGQEVILRCVPISNHLYFYWYRQILGQKVEFLVSFYNNEISEKSEIFDDQFSVERPDGSNFTLKIRSTKLEDSAMYFCASSTPEDLSYGYTFGSGTRLTVV.

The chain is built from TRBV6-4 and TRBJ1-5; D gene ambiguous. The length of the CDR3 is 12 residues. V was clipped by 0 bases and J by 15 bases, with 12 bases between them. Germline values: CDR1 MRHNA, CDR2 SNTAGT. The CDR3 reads CASSDSMGRRHF. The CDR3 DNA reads TGTGCCAGCAGTGACTCGATGGGCAGGCGGCATTTT.

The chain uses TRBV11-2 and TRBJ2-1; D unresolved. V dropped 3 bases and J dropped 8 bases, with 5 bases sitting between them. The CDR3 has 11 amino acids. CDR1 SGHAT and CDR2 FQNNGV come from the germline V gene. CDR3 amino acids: CASSFIDEQFF. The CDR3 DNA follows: TGTGCCAGCAGCTTTATCGATGAGCAGTTCTTC.

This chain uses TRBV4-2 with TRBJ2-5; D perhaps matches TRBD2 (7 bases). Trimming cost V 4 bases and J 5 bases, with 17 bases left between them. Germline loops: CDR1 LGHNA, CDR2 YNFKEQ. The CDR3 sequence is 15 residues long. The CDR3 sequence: CASSPSRGGRETQYF. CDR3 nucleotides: TGTGCCAGCAGCCCCAGTAGGGGGGGAAGGGAGACCCAGTACTTC.

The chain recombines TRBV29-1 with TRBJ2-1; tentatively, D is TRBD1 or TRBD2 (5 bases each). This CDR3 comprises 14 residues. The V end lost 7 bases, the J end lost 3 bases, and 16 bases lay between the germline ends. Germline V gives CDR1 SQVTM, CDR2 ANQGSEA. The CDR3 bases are TGCAGCGCTGGGGCCGGGGTTTTCTACAATGAGCAGTTCTTC. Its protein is CSAGAGVFYNEQFF.

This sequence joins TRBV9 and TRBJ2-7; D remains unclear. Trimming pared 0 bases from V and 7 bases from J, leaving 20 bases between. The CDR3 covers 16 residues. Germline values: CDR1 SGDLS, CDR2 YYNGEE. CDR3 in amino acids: CASSVALDLGQEEQYF. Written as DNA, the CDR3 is TGTGCCAGCAGCGTAGCGTTGGACCTCGGGCAGGAGGAGCAGTACTTC.

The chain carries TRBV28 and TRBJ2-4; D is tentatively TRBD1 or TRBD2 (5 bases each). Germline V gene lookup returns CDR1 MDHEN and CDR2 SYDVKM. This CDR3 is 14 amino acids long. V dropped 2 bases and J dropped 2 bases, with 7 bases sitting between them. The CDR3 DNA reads TGTGCCAGCAGTTTAGGGGGACCCAAAAACATTCAGTACTTC. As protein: CASSLGGPKNIQYF.

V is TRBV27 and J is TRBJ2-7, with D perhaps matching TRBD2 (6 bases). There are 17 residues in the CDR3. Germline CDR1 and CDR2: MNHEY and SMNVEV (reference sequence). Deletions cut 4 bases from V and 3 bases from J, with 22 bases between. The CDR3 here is CASSYTPGSGVDYEQYF. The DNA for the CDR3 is TGTGCCAGCAGTTACACGCCCGGGAGCGGAGTTGACTACGAGCAGTACTTC.

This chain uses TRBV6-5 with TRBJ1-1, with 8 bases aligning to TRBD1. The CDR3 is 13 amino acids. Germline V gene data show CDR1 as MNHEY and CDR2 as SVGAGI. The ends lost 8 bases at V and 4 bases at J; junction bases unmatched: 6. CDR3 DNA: TGTGCCAGCGGCTATCAGGGGGCCACTGAAGCTTTCTTT. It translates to CASGYQGATEAFF.